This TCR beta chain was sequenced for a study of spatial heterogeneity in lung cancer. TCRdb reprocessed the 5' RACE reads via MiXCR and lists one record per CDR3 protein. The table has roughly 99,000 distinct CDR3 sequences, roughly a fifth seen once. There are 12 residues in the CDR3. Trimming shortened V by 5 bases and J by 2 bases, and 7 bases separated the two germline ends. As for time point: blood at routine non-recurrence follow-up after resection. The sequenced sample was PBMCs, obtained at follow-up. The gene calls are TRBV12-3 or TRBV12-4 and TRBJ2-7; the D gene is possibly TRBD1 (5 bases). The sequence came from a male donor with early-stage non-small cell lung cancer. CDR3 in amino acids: CASSLTAYEQYF. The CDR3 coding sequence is TGTGCCAGCAGTCTGACAGCCTACGAGCAGTACTTC.